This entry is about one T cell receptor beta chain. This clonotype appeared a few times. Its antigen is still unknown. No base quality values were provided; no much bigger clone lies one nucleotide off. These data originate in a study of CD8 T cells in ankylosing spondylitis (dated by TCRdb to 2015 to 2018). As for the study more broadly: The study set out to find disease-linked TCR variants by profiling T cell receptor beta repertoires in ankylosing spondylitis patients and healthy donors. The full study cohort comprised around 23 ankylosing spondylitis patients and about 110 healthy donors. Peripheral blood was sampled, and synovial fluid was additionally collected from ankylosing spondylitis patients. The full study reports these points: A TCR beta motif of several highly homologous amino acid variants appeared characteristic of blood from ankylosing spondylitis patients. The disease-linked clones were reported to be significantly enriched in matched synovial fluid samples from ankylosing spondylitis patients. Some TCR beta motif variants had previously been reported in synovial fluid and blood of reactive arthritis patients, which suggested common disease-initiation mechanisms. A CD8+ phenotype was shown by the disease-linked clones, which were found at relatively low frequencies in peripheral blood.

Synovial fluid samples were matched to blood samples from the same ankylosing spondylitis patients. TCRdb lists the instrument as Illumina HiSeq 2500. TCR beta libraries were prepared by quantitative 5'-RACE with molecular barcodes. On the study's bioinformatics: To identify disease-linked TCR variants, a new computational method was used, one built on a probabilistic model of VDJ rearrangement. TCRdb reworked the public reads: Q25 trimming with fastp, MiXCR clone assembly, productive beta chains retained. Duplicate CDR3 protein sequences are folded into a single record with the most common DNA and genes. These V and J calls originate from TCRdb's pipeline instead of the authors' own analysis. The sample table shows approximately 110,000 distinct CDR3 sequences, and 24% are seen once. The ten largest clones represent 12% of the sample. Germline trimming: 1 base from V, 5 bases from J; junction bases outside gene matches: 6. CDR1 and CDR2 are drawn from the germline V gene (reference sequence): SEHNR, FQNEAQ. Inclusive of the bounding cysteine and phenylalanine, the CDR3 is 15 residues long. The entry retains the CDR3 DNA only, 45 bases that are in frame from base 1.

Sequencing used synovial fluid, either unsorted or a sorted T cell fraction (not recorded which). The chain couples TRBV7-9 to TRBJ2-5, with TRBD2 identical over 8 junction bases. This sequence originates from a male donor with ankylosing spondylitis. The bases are TGTGCCAGCAGCTTAGACCCTAGCGGGTGGGAGACCCAGTACTTC. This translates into CASSLDPSGWETQYF.